Detailed here is one T cell receptor beta chain. The data belong to a study of T cells after yellow fever vaccination. TCRdb processed the 5' RACE reads anew with MiXCR; each CDR3 protein has one entry. The sample lists about 320,000 distinct CDR3 sequences, roughly 7% occurring once. Trimming removed 5 bases from V and 5 bases from J, with 10 bases in between. Germline assignment: CDR1 MNHEY and CDR2 SVGEGT. The CDR3 contains 12 residues. This sequence was found in a man younger than 35 who received the YFV17D yellow fever vaccine. The chain couples TRBV6-2 or TRBV6-3 to TRBJ2-7; possibly TRBD1 for D (5 bases). The material was PBMCs, obtained 35 to 50 days after the first yellow fever vaccination. The CDR3 loop is CASSPTRDEQYV. CDR3 sequence (DNA): TGTGCCAGCAGTCCCACCAGGGACGAGCAGTACGTC.